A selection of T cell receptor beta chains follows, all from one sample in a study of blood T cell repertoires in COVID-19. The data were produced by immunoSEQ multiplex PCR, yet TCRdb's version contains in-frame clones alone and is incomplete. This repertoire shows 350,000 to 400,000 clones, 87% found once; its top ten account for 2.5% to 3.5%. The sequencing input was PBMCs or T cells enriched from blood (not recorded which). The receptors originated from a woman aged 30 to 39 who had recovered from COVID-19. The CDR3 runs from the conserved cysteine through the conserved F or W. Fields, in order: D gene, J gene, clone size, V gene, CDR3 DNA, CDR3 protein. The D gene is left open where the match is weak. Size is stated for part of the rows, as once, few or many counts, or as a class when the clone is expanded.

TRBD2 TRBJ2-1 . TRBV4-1 TGCGCCAGCAGCCATCCCTTAGCGGGAGGCAGTAATGAGCAGTTCTTC CASSHPLAGGSNEQFF
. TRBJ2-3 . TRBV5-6 TGTGCCAGCAGCTTGCGGCGGATGATGATGACAGATACGCAGTATTTT CASSLRRMMMTDTQYF
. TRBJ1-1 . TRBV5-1 TGCGCCAGCAGCCCGTGGGGCAGTGAAGCTTTCTTT CASSPWGSEAFF
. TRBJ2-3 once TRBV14 TGTGCCAGCAGGGGAGCGGATACGCAGTATTTT CASRGADTQYF
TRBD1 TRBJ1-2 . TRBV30 TGTGCCTGGAGTGTAAAGGGGGCGCGGGGCTACACCTTC CAWSVKGARGYTF
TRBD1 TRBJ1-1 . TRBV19 TGTGCCAGTAGTCCATTAGGGACAGGTACTGAAGCTTTCTTT CASSPLGTGTEAFF
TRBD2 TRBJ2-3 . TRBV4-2 TGTGCCAGCAGCCTTCTCCTAGCGGGGGGGCCGCAGACAGATACGCAGTATTTT CASSLLLAGGPQTDTQYF
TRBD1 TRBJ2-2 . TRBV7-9 TGTGCCAGCAGCCCCACCGGACAGGGTTATTCGTCCGGGGAGCTGTTTTTT CASSPTGQGYSSGELFF
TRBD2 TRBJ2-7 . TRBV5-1 TGCGCCAGCAGCTTGGGCGGGGGGATCTACGAGCAGTACTTC CASSLGGGIYEQYF
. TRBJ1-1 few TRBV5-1 TGCGCCAGCAGCCCGATACAGGGAGAGGGTGAAGCTTTCTTT CASSPIQGEGEAFF